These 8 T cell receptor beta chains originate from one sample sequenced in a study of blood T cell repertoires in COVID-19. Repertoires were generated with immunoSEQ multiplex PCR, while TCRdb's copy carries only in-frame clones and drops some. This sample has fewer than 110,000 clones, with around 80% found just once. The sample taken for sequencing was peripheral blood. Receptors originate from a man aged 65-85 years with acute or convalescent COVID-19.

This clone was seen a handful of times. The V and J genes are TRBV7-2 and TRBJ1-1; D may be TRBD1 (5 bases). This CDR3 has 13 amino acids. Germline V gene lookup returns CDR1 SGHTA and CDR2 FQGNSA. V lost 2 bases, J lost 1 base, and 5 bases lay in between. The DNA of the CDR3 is TGTGCCAGCAGCTTAACAGGGAACACTGAAGCTTTCTTT. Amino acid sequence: CASSLTGNTEAFF.

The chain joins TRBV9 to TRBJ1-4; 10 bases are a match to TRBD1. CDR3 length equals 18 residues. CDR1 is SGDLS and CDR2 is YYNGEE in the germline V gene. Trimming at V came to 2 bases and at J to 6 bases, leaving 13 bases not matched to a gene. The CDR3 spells CASSVRDRGRTEDEKLFF. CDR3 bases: TGTGCCAGCAGCGTCCGGGACAGGGGCAGAACCGAGGATGAAAAACTGTTTTTT.

CDR3 protein: CASSLDLGPRETQYF. CDR3 in DNA: TGTGCCAGCTCACTCGACCTGGGGCCCAGGGAGACCCAGTACTTC. The rearrangement joins TRBV18 to TRBJ2-5; TRBD1 is a possible D gene (5 bases). Germline loops: CDR1 KGHSH, CDR2 LQKENI. V was trimmed by 4 bases and J by 5 bases, leaving 17 bases between them. This CDR3 has 15 residues.

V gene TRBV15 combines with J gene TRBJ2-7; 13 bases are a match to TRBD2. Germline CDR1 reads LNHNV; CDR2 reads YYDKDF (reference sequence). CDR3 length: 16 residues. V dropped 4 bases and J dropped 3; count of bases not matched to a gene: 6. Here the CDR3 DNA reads TGTGCCACCAGCACGTGGACTAGCGGGGGCAACTACGAGCAGTACTTC. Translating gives CATSTWTSGGNYEQYF.

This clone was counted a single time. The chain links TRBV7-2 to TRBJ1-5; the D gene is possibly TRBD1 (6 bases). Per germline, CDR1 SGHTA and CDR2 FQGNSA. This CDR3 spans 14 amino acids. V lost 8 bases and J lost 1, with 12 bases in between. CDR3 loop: CASETGSSNQPQHF. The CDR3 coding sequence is TGTGCCAGCGAAACAGGGAGCAGCAATCAGCCCCAGCATTTT.

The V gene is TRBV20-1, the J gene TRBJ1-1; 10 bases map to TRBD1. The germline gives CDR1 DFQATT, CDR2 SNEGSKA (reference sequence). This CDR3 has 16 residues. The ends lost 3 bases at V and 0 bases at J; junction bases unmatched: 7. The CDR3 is CSASSGQGTMNTEAFF. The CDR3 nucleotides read TGCAGTGCTAGTTCGGGACAGGGGACCATGAACACTGAAGCTTTCTTT.

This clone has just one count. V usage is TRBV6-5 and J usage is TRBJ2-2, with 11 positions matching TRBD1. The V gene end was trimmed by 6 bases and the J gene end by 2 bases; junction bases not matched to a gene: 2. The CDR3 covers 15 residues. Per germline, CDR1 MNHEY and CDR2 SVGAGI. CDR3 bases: TGTGCCAGCAGCGGACAGGGGGCAAACACCGGGGAGCTGTTTTTT. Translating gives CASSGQGANTGELFF.

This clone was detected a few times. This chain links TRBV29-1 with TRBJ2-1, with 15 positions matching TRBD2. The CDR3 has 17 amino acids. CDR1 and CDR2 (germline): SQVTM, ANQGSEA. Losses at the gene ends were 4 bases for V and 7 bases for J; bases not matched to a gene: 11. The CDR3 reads CSVATPGLAGGLNEQFF. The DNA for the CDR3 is TGCAGCGTTGCAACGCCGGGACTAGCGGGGGGTCTAAATGAGCAGTTCTTC.